What follows are 10 T cell receptor beta chains derived from one specimen sequenced in a study of control samples from healthy donors and cancer patients. The table came from immunoSEQ multiplex PCR; TCRdb's copy has only in-frame clones and leaves some out. This table has some 140,000 clones, roughly 92% appearing once. Source material: blood. All receptors come from a man younger than 40 in good health.

This clone has more than one count but fewer than ten. The rearrangement joins TRBV7-2 to TRBJ1-1, with 7 positions matching TRBD1. The CDR3 is 20 residues long. J lost 1 base, V lost 0 bases, and 17 bases had no gene match. Germline V lookup: CDR1 SGHTA, CDR2 FQGNSA. The CDR3 is CASSLAPLVSDRRPNTEAFF. In DNA, the CDR3 is TGTGCCAGCAGCTTAGCGCCCCTAGTTTCGGACAGGCGACCGAACACTGAAGCTTTCTTT.

The rearrangement links TRBV9 to TRBJ2-1; tentative D call: TRBD1 (6 bases). The germline V gene has CDR1 SGDLS and CDR2 YYNGEE. Trimming pared 5 bases from V and 1 base from J, leaving 13 bases between. The length of the CDR3 is 15 residues. The chain's CDR3 is CASSTDTGSYNEQFF. Here the CDR3 DNA reads TGTGCCAGCAGTACGGACACAGGGTCCTACAATGAGCAGTTCTTC. The whole variable domain, filled in from reference TRBV9 and TRBJ2-1, reads DSGVTQTPKHLITATGQRVTLRCSPRSGDLSVYWYQQSLDQGLQFLIQYYNGEERAKGNILERFSAQQFPDLHSELNLSSLELGDSALYFCASSTDTGSYNEQFFGPGTRLTVL.

This clone turned up a few times. The chain links TRBV30 to TRBJ1-2; perhaps TRBD1 as D (5 bases). V was trimmed by 7 bases and J by 5 bases, leaving 11 bases between them. Germline V gene sequence: CDR1 GTSNPN, CDR2 SVGIG (reference sequence). The CDR3 length is 11 residues. For the CDR3, the DNA is TGTGCCTACCCGAAGGGGTATGGCTACACCTTC. This encodes CAYPKGYGYTF.

The chain uses TRBV13 and TRBJ2-1, with a weak D call TRBD2 (5 bases). Trimming cost V 4 bases and J 5 bases, with 15 bases left between them. This CDR3 comprises 15 residues. In germline, CDR1 is PRHDT, CDR2 FYEKMQ (reference sequence). In DNA, the CDR3 is TGTGCCAGCAGCTCCCGGAGGAGCCCTAACAATGAGCAGTTCTTC. This gives the protein CASSSRRSPNNEQFF.

Only one count was recorded for this clone. This chain connects TRBV6-4 to TRBJ2-1; tentatively, D is TRBD1 (5 bases). The ends were cut back, 3 bases at V and 5 bases at J, with 8 bases in the middle. The CDR3 extends over 13 amino acids. Germline values: CDR1 MRHNA, CDR2 SNTAGT. The CDR3 spells CASSEQGHNEQFF. Here the CDR3 DNA reads TGTGCCAGCAGTGAGCAGGGCCACAATGAGCAGTTCTTC.

The V call is TRBV11-2, the J call TRBJ2-2; D is unresolved. The CDR3 is made up of 16 amino acids. CDR1 and CDR2 from the germline V gene are SGHAT and FQNNGV. V dropped 4 bases and J dropped 6 bases, with 18 bases sitting between them. CDR3 in amino acids: CASSSGPLWGPGELFF. CDR3 nucleotides: TGTGCCAGCAGCTCCGGGCCTCTGTGGGGTCCCGGGGAGCTGTTTTTT.

This chain connects TRBV28 to TRBJ1-1; the D is unclear. The CDR3 sequence is 13 residues long. The germline V and J ends were trimmed by 7 bases and 0 bases, with 9 bases remaining between them. Germline CDR1 and CDR2: MDHEN and SYDVKM. As DNA, the CDR3 is TGTGCCAGCATAAACAGAGTGAACACTGAAGCTTTCTTT. Protein product: CASINRVNTEAFF. Combining the CDR3 with reference TRBV28 and TRBJ1-1 gives the whole variable domain DVKVTQSSRYLVKRTGEKVFLECVQDMDHENMFWYRQDPGLGLRLIYFSYDVKMKEKGDIPEGYSVSREKKERFSLILESASTNQTSMYLCASINRVNTEAFFGQGTRLTVV.

V and J are TRBV11-2 and TRBJ2-7, with D maybe TRBD2 (6 bases). This CDR3 is built from 14 residues. Between the trimmed V and J ends, which lost 4 bases and 7 bases, there was a span of 17 bases. Germline V CDR1 and CDR2: SGHAT, FQNNGV. CDR3: CASSWFGTSWEQYF. For the CDR3, the DNA is TGTGCCAGCAGCTGGTTCGGGACTTCTTGGGAGCAGTACTTC. The complete variable domain, with remaining parts taken from reference TRBV11-2 and TRBJ2-7, reads EAGVAQSPRYKIIEKRQSVAFWCNPISGHATLYWYQQILGQGPKLLIQFQNNGVVDDSQLPKDRFSAERLKGVDSTLKIQPAKLEDSAVYLCASSWFGTSWEQYFGPGTRLTVT.

The V gene is TRBV7-3, the J gene TRBJ2-3; D gene uncertain. With 4 bases removed from V and 4 bases from J, the gap between germline ends came to 9 bases. The length of the CDR3 is 13 residues. CDR1 is SGHTA and CDR2 is FQGTGA in the germline V gene. The CDR3 reads CASSSRLADTQYF. CDR3 coding DNA: TGTGCCAGCAGCTCTCGACTGGCAGATACGCAGTATTTT.

This clone has only one observation. The chain carries TRBV6-4 and TRBJ2-1, with no clear D. The CDR3 totals 13 residues. Germline V gene lookup returns CDR1 MRHNA and CDR2 SNTAGT. The ends were cut back, 0 bases at V and 9 bases at J, with 9 bases in the middle. The CDR3 region is CASSDSGHTEQFF. DNA for the CDR3: TGTGCCAGCAGTGACTCGGGTCACACTGAGCAGTTCTTC.